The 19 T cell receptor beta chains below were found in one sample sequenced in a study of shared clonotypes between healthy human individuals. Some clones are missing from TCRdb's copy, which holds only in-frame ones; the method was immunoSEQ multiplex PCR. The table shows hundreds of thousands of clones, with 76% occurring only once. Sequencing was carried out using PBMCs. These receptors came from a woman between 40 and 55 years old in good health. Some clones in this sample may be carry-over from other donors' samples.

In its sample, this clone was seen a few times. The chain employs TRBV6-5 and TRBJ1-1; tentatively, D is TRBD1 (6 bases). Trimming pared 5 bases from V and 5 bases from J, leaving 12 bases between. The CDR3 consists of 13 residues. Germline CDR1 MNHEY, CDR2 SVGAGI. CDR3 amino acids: CASSEFRGTEAFF. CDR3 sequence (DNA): TGTGCCAGCAGTGAATTCAGGGGTACTGAAGCTTTCTTT.

Here the CDR3 reads CASSDPGRSYEQYF. Written as DNA, the CDR3 is TGTGCCAGCAGTGACCCGGGACGGAGCTACGAGCAGTACTTC. This sequence joins TRBV6-1 and TRBJ2-7, with D possibly called TRBD1 or TRBD2 (5 bases each). Germline CDR1 is MNHNS and CDR2 is SASEGT. This CDR3 is 14 amino acids long. The V end was cut by 3 bases, the J end by 3 bases, with 12 bases between.

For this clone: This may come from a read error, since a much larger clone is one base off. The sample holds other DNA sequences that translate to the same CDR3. This chain's CDR3 is CAWTMRGKLAEPLNTGELFF. In nucleotides, the CDR3 is TGTGCCTGGACCATGCGGGGGAAGCTAGCGGAGCCGCTGAACACAGGGGAGCTGTTTTTT. The chain carries TRBV30 and TRBJ2-2; 7 bases map to TRBD2. Germline V gene sequence: CDR1 GTSNPN, CDR2 SVGIG (reference sequence). The CDR3 extends over 20 amino acids.

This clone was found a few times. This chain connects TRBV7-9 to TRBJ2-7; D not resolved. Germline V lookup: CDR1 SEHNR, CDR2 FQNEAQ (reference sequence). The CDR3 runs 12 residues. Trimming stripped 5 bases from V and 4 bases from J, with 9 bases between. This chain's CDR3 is CASSRPPYEQYF. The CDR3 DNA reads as TGTGCCAGCAGCCGGCCCCCGTACGAGCAGTACTTC.

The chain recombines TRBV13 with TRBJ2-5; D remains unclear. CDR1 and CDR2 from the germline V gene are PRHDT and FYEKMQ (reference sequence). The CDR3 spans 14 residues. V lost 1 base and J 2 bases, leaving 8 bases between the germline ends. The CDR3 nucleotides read TGTGCCAGCAGCTTAGAAGGCTTACAAGAGACCCAGTACTTC. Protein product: CASSLEGLQETQYF.

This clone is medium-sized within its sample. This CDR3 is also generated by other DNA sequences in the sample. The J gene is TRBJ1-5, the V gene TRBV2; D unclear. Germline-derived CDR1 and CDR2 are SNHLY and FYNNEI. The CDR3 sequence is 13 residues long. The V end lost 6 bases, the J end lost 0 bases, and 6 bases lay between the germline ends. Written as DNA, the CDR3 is TGTGCCAGCAGACGGGATAGCAATCAGCCCCAGCATTTT. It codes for CASRRDSNQPQHF.

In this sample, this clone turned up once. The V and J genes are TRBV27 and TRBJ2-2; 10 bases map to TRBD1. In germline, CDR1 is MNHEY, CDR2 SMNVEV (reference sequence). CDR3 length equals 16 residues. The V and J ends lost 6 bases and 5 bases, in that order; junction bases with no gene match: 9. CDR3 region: CASSRRQGARTGELFF. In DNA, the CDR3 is TGTGCCAGCAGCCGCAGACAGGGGGCGCGGACCGGGGAGCTGTTTTTT.

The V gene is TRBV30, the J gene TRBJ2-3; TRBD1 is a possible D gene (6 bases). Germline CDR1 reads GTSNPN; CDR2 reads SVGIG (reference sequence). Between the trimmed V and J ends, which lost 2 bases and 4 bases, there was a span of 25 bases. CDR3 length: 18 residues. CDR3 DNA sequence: TGTGCCTGGAGTACAAAGGGTAGCTTAGGGGGAGCGGCAGATACGCAGTATTTT. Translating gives CAWSTKGSLGGAADTQYF.

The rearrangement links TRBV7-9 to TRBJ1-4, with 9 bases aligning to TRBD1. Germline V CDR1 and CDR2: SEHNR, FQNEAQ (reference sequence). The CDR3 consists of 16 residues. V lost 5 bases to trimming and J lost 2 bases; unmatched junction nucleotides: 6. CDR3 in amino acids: CASSKQGASTNEKLFF. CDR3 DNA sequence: TGTGCCAGCAGCAAACAGGGGGCATCGACTAATGAAAAACTGTTTTTT.

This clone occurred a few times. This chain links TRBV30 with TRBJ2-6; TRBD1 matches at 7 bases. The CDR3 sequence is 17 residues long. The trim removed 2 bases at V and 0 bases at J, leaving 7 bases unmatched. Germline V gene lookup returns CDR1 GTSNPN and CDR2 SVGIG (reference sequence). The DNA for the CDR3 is TGTGCCTGGAGTATCGACAGGGTCCGCTCTGGGGCCAACGTCCTGACTTTC. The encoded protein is CAWSIDRVRSGANVLTF.

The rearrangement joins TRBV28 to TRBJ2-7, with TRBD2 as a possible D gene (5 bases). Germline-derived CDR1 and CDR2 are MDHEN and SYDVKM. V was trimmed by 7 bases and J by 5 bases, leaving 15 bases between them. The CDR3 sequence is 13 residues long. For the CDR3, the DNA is TGTGCCAGCAATCCCGGGTGGGGAGACGAGCAGTACTTC. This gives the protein CASNPGWGDEQYF.

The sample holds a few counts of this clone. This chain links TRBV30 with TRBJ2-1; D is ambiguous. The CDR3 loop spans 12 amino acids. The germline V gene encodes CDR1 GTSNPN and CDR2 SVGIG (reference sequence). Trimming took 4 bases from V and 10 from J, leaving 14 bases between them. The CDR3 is CAWMSVSGEQFF. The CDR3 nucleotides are TGTGCCTGGATGTCGGTGTCTGGGGAGCAGTTCTTC.

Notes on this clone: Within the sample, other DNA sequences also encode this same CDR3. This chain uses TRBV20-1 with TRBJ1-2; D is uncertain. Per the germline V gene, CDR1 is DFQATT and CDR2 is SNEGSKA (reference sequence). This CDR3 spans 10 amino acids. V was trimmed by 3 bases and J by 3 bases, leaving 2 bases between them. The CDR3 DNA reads TGCAGTGCTAGGGACTATGGCTACACCTTC. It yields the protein CSARDYGYTF.

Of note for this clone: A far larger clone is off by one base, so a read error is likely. CDR3 in DNA: TGCAGTGCTCTTTACAATGAGCAGCTCTTC. Translated, it gives CSALYNEQLF. This chain connects TRBV20-1 to TRBJ2-1, with D hard to call. The germline gives CDR1 DFQATT, CDR2 SNEGSKA (reference sequence). The CDR3 totals 10 residues.

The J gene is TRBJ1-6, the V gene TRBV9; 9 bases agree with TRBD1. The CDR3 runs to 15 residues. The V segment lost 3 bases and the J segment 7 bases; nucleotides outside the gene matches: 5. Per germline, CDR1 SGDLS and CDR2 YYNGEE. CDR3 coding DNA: TGTGCCAGCAGCGCCGGGACAGGGCAGAATTCACCCCTCCACTTT. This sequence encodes CASSAGTGQNSPLHF.

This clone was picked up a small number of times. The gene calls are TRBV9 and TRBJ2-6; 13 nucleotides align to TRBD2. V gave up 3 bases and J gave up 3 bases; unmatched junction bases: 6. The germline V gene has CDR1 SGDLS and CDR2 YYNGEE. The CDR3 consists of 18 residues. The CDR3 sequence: CASSGTLAGGIGANVLTF. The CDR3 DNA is TGTGCCAGCAGCGGCACACTAGCGGGAGGGATTGGGGCCAACGTCCTGACTTTC.

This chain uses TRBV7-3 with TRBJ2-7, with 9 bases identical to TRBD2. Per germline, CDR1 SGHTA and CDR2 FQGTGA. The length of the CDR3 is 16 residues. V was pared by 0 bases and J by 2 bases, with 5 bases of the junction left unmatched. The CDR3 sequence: CASSLTGASGTYEQYF. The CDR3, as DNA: TGTGCCAGCAGCTTAACGGGAGCTAGCGGGACCTACGAGCAGTACTTC.

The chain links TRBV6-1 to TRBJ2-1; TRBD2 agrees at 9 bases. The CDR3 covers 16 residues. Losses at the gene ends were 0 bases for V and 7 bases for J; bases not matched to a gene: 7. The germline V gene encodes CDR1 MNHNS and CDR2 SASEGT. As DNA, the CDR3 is TGTGCCAGCAGTGAAGCCGGCGGGAGGGCCGGGAATGAGCAGTTCTTC. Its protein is CASSEAGGRAGNEQFF.

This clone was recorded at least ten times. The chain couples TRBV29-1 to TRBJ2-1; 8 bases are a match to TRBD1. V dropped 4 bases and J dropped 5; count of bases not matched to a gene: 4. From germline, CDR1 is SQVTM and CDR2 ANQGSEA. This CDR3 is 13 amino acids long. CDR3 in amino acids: CSVGRGPNNEQFF. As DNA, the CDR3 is TGCAGCGTTGGCAGGGGGCCGAACAATGAGCAGTTCTTC.